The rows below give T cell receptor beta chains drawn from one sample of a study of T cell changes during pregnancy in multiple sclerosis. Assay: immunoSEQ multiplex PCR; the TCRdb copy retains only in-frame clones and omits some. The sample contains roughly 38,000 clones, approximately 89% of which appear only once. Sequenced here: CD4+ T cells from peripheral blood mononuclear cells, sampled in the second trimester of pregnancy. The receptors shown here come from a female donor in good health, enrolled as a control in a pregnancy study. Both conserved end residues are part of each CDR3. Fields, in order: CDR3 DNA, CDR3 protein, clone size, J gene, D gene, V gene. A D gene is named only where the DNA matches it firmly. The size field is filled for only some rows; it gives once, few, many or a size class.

CDR3 DNA: TGTGCCAGCAGTTCAGAGGTAGCTTTCTTT
CDR3 protein: CASSSEVAFF
clone size: few
J gene: TRBJ1-1
D gene: .
V gene: TRBV6-6

CDR3 DNA: TGCGCCAGCAGCTTGCCGGGGGGAGGAGAGACCCAGTACTTC
CDR3 protein: CASSLPGGGETQYF
clone size: .
J gene: TRBJ2-5
D gene: TRBD2
V gene: TRBV5-1

CDR3 DNA: TGTGCCAGCAGCTCGGAAATGGGTCGGGTCAGCTCTGGAAACACCATATATTTT
CDR3 protein: CASSSEMGRVSSGNTIYF
clone size: .
J gene: TRBJ1-3
D gene: .
V gene: TRBV7-9

CDR3 DNA: TGTGCCAGCAGCCCCGGACTAGCGGGGGCAAGGGAGCAGTACTTC
CDR3 protein: CASSPGLAGAREQYF
clone size: .
J gene: TRBJ2-7
D gene: TRBD2
V gene: TRBV5-4

CDR3 DNA: TGTGCCAGCAGAAGGGGCGCTTATACAGATACGCAGTATTTT
CDR3 protein: CASRRGAYTDTQYF
clone size: once
J gene: TRBJ2-3
D gene: .
V gene: TRBV6-5

CDR3 DNA: TGTGCCAGCAGCTTGAGGAGTGTCGACAATGAGCAGTTCTTC
CDR3 protein: CASSLRSVDNEQFF
clone size: .
J gene: TRBJ2-1
D gene: .
V gene: TRBV5-4

CDR3 DNA: TGCGCCAGCAGCCCGAAGACGGGAGGCAATCAGCCCCAGCATTTT
CDR3 protein: CASSPKTGGNQPQHF
clone size: .
J gene: TRBJ1-5
D gene: .
V gene: TRBV5-1

CDR3 DNA: TGTGCCAGCAGCGTAGAAGGGACAGGGCAAAACATTCAGTACTTC
CDR3 protein: CASSVEGTGQNIQYF
clone size: .
J gene: TRBJ2-4
D gene: TRBD1
V gene: TRBV9

CDR3 DNA: TGTGCCGGTACCGGGACAGGGGGTTTAAGGAGGGCTGAAGCTTTCTTT
CDR3 protein: CAGTGTGGLRRAEAFF
clone size: .
J gene: TRBJ1-1
D gene: TRBD1
V gene: TRBV9

CDR3 DNA: TGTGCCAGTGGGGACAGGGGCGATGAAGCTTTCTTT
CDR3 protein: CASGDRGDEAFF
clone size: .
J gene: TRBJ1-1
D gene: TRBD1
V gene: TRBV6-6

CDR3 DNA: TGTGCCAGCAGCTTAGCGGCGGGGGGGACAGATACGCAGTATTTT
CDR3 protein: CASSLAAGGTDTQYF
clone size: .
J gene: TRBJ2-3
D gene: TRBD2
V gene: TRBV7-9

CDR3 DNA: TGTGCCAGCAGTTTCTCCCGGGCCGACAGGAGACCCCTCCACTTT
CDR3 protein: CASSFSRADRRPLHF
clone size: .
J gene: TRBJ1-6
D gene: .
V gene: TRBV28